This record looks at one T cell receptor (beta chain) sequence and its context. This sample stems from a study of blood T cell repertoires in COVID-19. Whole-study context: Acute and convalescent COVID-19 specimens originated in the United States, Italy and Spain.

This CDR3 is 17 amino acids long. V dropped 3 bases and J dropped 5; count of bases not matched to a gene: 6. The germline V gene encodes CDR1 SGHTA and CDR2 FQGNSA. Someone with COVID-19 had been met by exposed participants within 2 weeks before study entry. Libraries were prepared by immunoSEQ multiplex PCR; TCRdb keeps only in-frame clonotypes and omits some of them. The sample includes some 270,000 clones, approximately 88% of them seen just once. J is TRBJ2-3 and V is TRBV7-2; 15 positions agree with TRBD2. The sample was PBMCs or T cells enriched from blood (not recorded which). This clonotype originated in a woman aged 40 to 50 who had been exposed to COVID-19. The CDR3 is CASSFRTSGGALDTQYF. The CDR3, as DNA: TGTGCCAGCAGCTTTAGGACTAGCGGGGGGGCCCTAGATACGCAGTATTTT.